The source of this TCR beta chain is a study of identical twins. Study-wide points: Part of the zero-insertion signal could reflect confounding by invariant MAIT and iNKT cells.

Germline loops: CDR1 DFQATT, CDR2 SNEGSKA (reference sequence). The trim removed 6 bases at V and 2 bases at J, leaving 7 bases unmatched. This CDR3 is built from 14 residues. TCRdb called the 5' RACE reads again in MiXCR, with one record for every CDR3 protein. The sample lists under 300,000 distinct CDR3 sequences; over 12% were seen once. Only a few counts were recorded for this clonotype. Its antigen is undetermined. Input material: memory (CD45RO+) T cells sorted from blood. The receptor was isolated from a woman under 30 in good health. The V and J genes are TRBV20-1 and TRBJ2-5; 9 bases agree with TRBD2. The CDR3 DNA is TGCAGTGCCATAGGTGGACTAGCGCAAGAGACCCAGTACTTC. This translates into CSAIGGLAQETQYF.